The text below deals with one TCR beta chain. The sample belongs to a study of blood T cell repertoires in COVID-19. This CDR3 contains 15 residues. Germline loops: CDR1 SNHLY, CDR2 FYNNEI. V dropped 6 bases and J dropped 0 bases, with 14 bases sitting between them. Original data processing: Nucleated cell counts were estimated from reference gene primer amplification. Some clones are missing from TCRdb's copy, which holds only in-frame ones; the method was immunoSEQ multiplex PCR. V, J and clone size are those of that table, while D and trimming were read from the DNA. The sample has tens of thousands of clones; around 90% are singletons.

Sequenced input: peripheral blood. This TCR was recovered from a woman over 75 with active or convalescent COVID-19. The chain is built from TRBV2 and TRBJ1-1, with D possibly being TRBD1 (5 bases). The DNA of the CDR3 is TGTGCCAGCAGCGATACAGTGACAGTGAACACTGAAGCTTTCTTT. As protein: CASSDTVTVNTEAFF.